Following are 2 T cell receptor beta chains from one sample sequenced in a study of shared clonotypes between healthy human individuals (dated by TCRdb to 2020 to 2021). The library was made by the immunoSEQ multiplex PCR assay. This is the immuneACCESS table as TCRdb keeps it, with only in-frame sequences that have V and J called. A part of the clones is gone; compared with another copy, unresolved V genes explain less than half, and the rest is unexplained. The sample profile shows 2 million to 2.5 million clones; 95% of them were found once. Of the sample, roughly 0.13% falls within the top ten clones. Sequencing was done on a sample of naive CD4+ T cells sorted from blood. In light of the paper, this sample's cell subset or site label describes: CD45RA+ positively selected. Every receptor here comes from a man between 18 and 35 years old in good health.

Regarding this clone: Different DNA sequences within this sample yield the same CDR3. The chain links TRBV29-1 to TRBJ2-3, with 10 positions matching TRBD1. Germline CDR1 is SQVTM and CDR2 is ANQGSEA. J lost 2 bases, V lost 5 bases, and 4 bases had no gene match. The CDR3 has 14 amino acids. The CDR3 loop is CSVPGQGNTDTQYF. The CDR3 DNA reads as TGCAGCGTTCCGGGACAGGGGAACACAGATACGCAGTATTTT.

The J gene is TRBJ2-7, the V gene TRBV4-3, with D maybe TRBD2 (6 bases). The CDR3 consists of 15 residues. The V gene lost 0 bases and the J gene lost 4 bases, with 13 bases spanning the gap. Germline-derived CDR1 and CDR2 are LGHNA and YSLEER. CDR3 loop: CASSQDGGLKYEQYF. CDR3 coding DNA: TGCGCCAGCAGCCAAGACGGGGGATTGAAGTACGAGCAGTACTTC.